The present T cell receptor beta chain was sequenced within a study of cytomegalovirus exposure and HLA in healthy donors. The CDR3 is 13 amino acids. The germline CDR1 and CDR2 sequences are SGHTA and FQGNSA. Trimming left V 4 bases short and J 8 bases short, with 14 bases between. Primers included in the PCR were 60 Vbeta and 13 Jbeta primers. Clones were sequenced by immunoSEQ multiplex PCR, and TCRdb holds only the in-frame ones, with some missing. This sample's table has about 58,000 clones. This receptor was taken from a woman aged 18-35 years in good health and CMV-seronegative. The J gene is TRBJ1-1, the V gene TRBV7-2; tentatively, D is TRBD1 (6 bases). Sequenced sample: PBMCs. CDR3 loop: CASSYSIGTEAFF. The CDR3 region has the DNA TGTGCCAGCAGCTATAGTATAGGGACAGAAGCTTTCTTT. Based on the CDR3 plus reference TRBV7-2 and TRBJ1-1, the full variable domain is GAGVSQSPSNKVTEKGKDVELRCDPISGHTALYWYRQSLGQGLEFLIYFQGNSAPDKSGLPSDRFSAERTGGSVSTLTIQRTQQEDSAVYLCASSYSIGTEAFFGQGTRLTVV.